A selection of T cell receptor beta chains follows, all from one sample in a study of cytomegalovirus exposure and HLA in healthy donors. Produced via immunoSEQ multiplex PCR; TCRdb's table is partial and in-frame only. Of 150,000 to 200,000 clones in the sample, 80% to 90% were seen once. The sample comprised PBMCs. Every receptor here comes from a woman under 40 in good health and CMV-seronegative. Each CDR3 is given without its conserved first and last residue. The D gene is left open where the match is weak.

>TRBV4-2|11|-|TRBJ1-3
ASSSRTGDTIY
>TRBV28|12|-|TRBJ2-7
ASTPPDTRYEQY
>TRBV28|10|-|TRBJ2-1
ASSFRVREQF
>TRBV4-2|11|TRBD1|TRBJ1-5
ASSHDRGQPQH
>TRBV6-1|13|TRBD1|TRBJ1-1
ASSVYDRGDTEAF
>TRBV7-3|12|-|TRBJ1-6
ASSVDGYNSPLH
>TRBV5-4|13|-|TRBJ2-2
ASSLELANTGELF
>TRBV4-3|17|TRBD1|TRBJ2-5
ASSQVVSRGGTPKETQY
>TRBV2|10|TRBD1|TRBJ2-1
ASSTTGSEQF
>TRBV5-1|13|-|TRBJ1-4
ASSLEGARNEKLF
>TRBV27|13|-|TRBJ1-2
ASSLNPTGPRGYT
>TRBV28|12|-|TRBJ2-4
ASSSTVEGNIQY
>TRBV9|12|TRBD1|TRBJ1-4
ASSVGRGNEKLF
>TRBV12-5|13|TRBD2|TRBJ2-3
ASGEGVGTTDTQY
>TRBV4-3|14|-|TRBJ1-2
ASSQDHRMGPSGYT
>TRBV27|13|TRBD1|TRBJ1-2
ASRLMGQGVLGYT
>TRBV7-2|10|-|TRBJ2-7
ASSSGRFEQY
>TRBV7-9|10|-|TRBJ1-1
ASSLETGEAF
>TRBV15|15|-|TRBJ2-3
ATSRDYAARSTDTQY
>TRBV2|12|-|TRBJ2-7
ASTEQGSYYEQY
>TRBV5-1|12|TRBD2|TRBJ2-3
ASSLLAVTDTQY
>TRBV10-3|11|-|TRBJ2-5
AAGGGGVETQY
>TRBV27|12|TRBD1|TRBJ2-7
ASRTGTGVYEQY
>TRBV7-2|16|TRBD2|TRBJ2-3
ASSLGKGLAGGADTQY
>TRBV2|12|TRBD2|TRBJ2-7
ASSVTAGGGEQY
>TRBV7-9|13|-|TRBJ1-1
ASSSKDTGDTEAF
>TRBV4-1|9|-|TRBJ1-2
ASSHPNGYT
>TRBV29-1|11|-|TRBJ2-5
SATLWRAETQY
>TRBV27|13|TRBD2|TRBJ2-3
ASSSSGGSTDTQY
>TRBV7-8|16|-|TRBJ2-7
ASSLVGGRRDGSYEQY
>TRBV5-4|14|-|TRBJ2-2
ASSLGGVGNTGELF
>TRBV11-2|15|-|TRBJ1-2
ASSLLGGVAQTYGYT
>TRBV28|13|TRBD1|TRBJ1-4
ASRTYRGANEKLF
>TRBV18|13|-|TRBJ2-7
ASSRTRGVSYEQY
>TRBV29-1|12|TRBD2|TRBJ2-1
SVEGLRANNEQF
>TRBV5-1|9|-|TRBJ2-2
ASSTTGELF
>TRBV6-5|13|-|TRBJ2-3
ASSSLETGTDTQY
>TRBV11-2|16|TRBD2|TRBJ2-7
ASSPRTGLAGLSYEQY
>TRBV6-5|13|-|TRBJ2-1
ASSYSAGSHNEQF
>TRBV29-1|13|TRBD1|TRBJ2-2
SVKTTGGESGELF
>TRBV30|13|TRBD1|TRBJ1-4
AWSGGFSTNEKLF
>TRBV2|10|TRBD1|TRBJ2-7
ASIGQAYEQY
>TRBV19|13|TRBD1|TRBJ2-3
ASSKGQVREVTQY
>TRBV29-1|10|-|TRBJ1-1
SVFPVGAKAF
>TRBV2|14|-|TRBJ1-4
ATLNDPRGGGEKLF